One and the same sample provided the 19 T cell receptor beta chains below, sequenced in a study of CD8 T cells in Susac syndrome. Random hexamers were used to reverse transcribe the RNA input (roughly 0.5 to 1 ug). Using its own MiXCR run on the immunoSEQ multiplex PCR reads, TCRdb lists one record per CDR3 protein. Among tens of thousands of distinct CDR3 sequences listed, 96% were seen once. The specimen was CD8+ T cells from PBMCs. These receptors all stem from a human donor with Susac syndrome.

J is TRBJ1-5 and V is TRBV20-1; perhaps TRBD1 as D (5 bases). The CDR3 loop spans 15 amino acids. V was trimmed by 0 bases and J by 5 bases, leaving 14 bases between them. The germline gives CDR1 DFQATT, CDR2 SNEGSKA (reference sequence). The CDR3 nucleotides are TGCAGTGCTAGAGATCATCAGGGAGTGGATCAGCCCCAGCATTTT. Amino acids: CSARDHQGVDQPQHF.

The J gene is TRBJ1-1, the V gene TRBV6-5; D gene ambiguous. Germline assignment: CDR1 MNHEY and CDR2 SVGAGI. The CDR3 contains 15 residues. Deletions cut 0 bases from V and 0 bases from J, with 8 bases between. For the CDR3, the DNA is TGTGCCAGCAGTTACTCACTGGAGATGAACACTGAAGCTTTCTTT. This gives the protein CASSYSLEMNTEAFF.

The chain combines TRBV3-1 with TRBJ1-6; 8 nucleotides line up with TRBD1. Germline V gene lookup returns CDR1 LGHDT and CDR2 YNNKEL (reference sequence). V lost 2 bases to trimming and J lost 7 bases; unmatched junction nucleotides: 4. This CDR3 is built from 15 residues. The CDR3 nucleotides are TGTGCCAGCAGCCAATCGACAGGGGACAATTCACCCCTCCACTTT. This codes for CASSQSTGDNSPLHF.

This chain connects TRBV27 to TRBJ2-4; 8 bases agree with TRBD2. The CDR3 length is 16 residues. The germline V gene has CDR1 MNHEY and CDR2 SMNVEV (reference sequence). Trimming cost V 2 bases and J 4 bases; bases outside gene matches: 7. The CDR3 region is CASSLRGGHLKNIQYF. In DNA form, the CDR3 reads TGTGCCAGCAGTTTACGGGGGGGACACCTTAAAAACATTCAGTACTTC.

The sample holds one count of this clonotype. The chain combines TRBV20-1 with TRBJ2-3, with D hard to call. The length of the CDR3 is 11 residues. Between the trimmed V and J ends, which lost 5 bases and 5 bases, there was a span of 8 bases. CDR1 and CDR2 (germline): DFQATT, SNEGSKA (reference sequence). CDR3 DNA: TGCAGTGCTGACCGCCAAGATACGCAGTATTTT. This encodes CSADRQDTQYF.

This chain connects TRBV15 to TRBJ2-3, with 9 bases matching TRBD2. Looked up from germline, CDR1 is LNHNV and CDR2 is YYDKDF (reference sequence). J lost 5 bases, V lost 2 bases, and 8 bases had no gene match. The CDR3 runs to 16 residues. CDR3 in DNA: TGTGCCACCAGCAGATCACTAGCGGGCCTAAGAGATACGCAGTATTTT. This codes for CATSRSLAGLRDTQYF.

V gene TRBV15 combines with J gene TRBJ2-3; no firm D call. From germline, CDR1 is LNHNV and CDR2 YYDKDF (reference sequence). V dropped 3 bases and J dropped 3 bases, with 7 bases sitting between them. The CDR3 loop spans 13 amino acids. The CDR3 DNA reads as TGTGCCACCAGCAGGATGGTTACAGATACGCAGTATTTT. This sequence encodes CATSRMVTDTQYF.

V and J are TRBV2 and TRBJ2-3, with D maybe TRBD2 (6 bases). The CDR3 loop spans 18 amino acids. Germline V gives CDR1 SNHLY, CDR2 FYNNEI. V was clipped by 0 bases and J by 0 bases, with 16 bases between them. For the CDR3, the DNA is TGTGCCAGCAGTGAAGCACCGGGAGTTCCTACTAGCACAGATACGCAGTATTTT. Its protein is CASSEAPGVPTSTDTQYF.

V and J are TRBV27 and TRBJ2-1, with D possibly matching TRBD1 (8 bases). Germline V gives CDR1 MNHEY, CDR2 SMNVEV (reference sequence). The CDR3 has 15 amino acids. V lost 6 bases and J 6 bases, leaving 18 bases between the germline ends. The CDR3 DNA is TGTGCCAGCAGGGAGAACAGGGGGGGGGCCAATGAGCAGTTCTTC. Amino acid sequence: CASRENRGGANEQFF.

V usage is TRBV20-1 and J usage is TRBJ2-5; D gene uncertain. The V gene's germline CDR1 is DFQATT and CDR2 SNEGSKA (reference sequence). V was clipped by 5 bases and J by 0 bases, with 4 bases between them. The CDR3 has 11 residues. CDR3 amino acids: CSADNQETQYF. The CDR3 coding sequence is TGCAGTGCTGATAACCAAGAGACCCAGTACTTC.

The chain joins TRBV5-6 to TRBJ2-7; D is uncertain. Germline CDR1 and CDR2: SGHDT and YYEEEE. The CDR3 runs 13 residues. V was shortened by 4 bases and J by 2 bases, with 10 bases between the two germline ends. The CDR3 reads CASSRDGAYEQYF. CDR3 DNA: TGTGCCAGCAGCCGAGACGGTGCCTACGAGCAGTACTTC.

The chain has TRBV7-2 and TRBJ2-4, with D perhaps TRBD1 (6 bases). V shed 6 bases and J shed 7 bases, with 13 bases lying between them. This CDR3 spans 13 amino acids. Looked up from germline, CDR1 is SGHTA and CDR2 is FQGNSA. CDR3 in amino acids: CASSDRFGNIQYF. The CDR3 bases are TGTGCCAGCAGTGACAGGTTCGGCAACATTCAGTACTTC.

The chain employs TRBV4-2 and TRBJ1-2; 8 bases align to TRBD1. V was clipped by 2 bases and J by 3 bases; unmatched bases: 5. This CDR3 comprises 15 residues. Germline CDR1 is LGHNA and CDR2 is YNFKEQ. For the CDR3, the DNA is TGTGCCAGCAGCCAACAGGGGGCGGTTGACTATGGCTACACCTTC. Translating gives CASSQQGAVDYGYTF.

CDR3 amino acids: CASSNSDSGANVLTF. CDR3 coding DNA: TGTGCCAGCAGTAACAGTGATTCTGGGGCCAACGTCCTGACTTTC. This rearrangement joins TRBV6-1 to TRBJ2-6; D ambiguous. CDR3 length equals 15 residues. Between the trimmed V and J ends, which lost 5 bases and 1 base, there was a span of 9 bases. The germline gives CDR1 MNHNS, CDR2 SASEGT.

This chain links TRBV7-9 with TRBJ2-5; no firm D call. The length of the CDR3 is 11 residues. Germline V gives CDR1 SEHNR, CDR2 FQNEAQ (reference sequence). With 2 bases removed from V and 5 bases from J, the gap between germline ends came to 3 bases. CDR3 sequence reads: CASSLFETQYF. CDR3 in DNA: TGTGCCAGCAGCTTATTTGAGACCCAGTACTTC. Together with reference TRBV7-9 and TRBJ2-5, the CDR3 gives the full variable domain: DTGVSQNPRHKITKRGQNVTFRCDPISEHNRLYWYRQTLGQGPEFLTYFQNEAQLEKSRLLSDRFSAERPKGSFSTLEIQRTEQGDSAMYLCASSLFETQYFGPGTRLLVL.

The chain carries TRBV4-2 and TRBJ1-5, with D possibly matching TRBD1 (5 bases). This CDR3 spans 13 amino acids. Germline CDR1 and CDR2: LGHNA and YNFKEQ. The V end lost 4 bases, the J end lost 4 bases, and 8 bases lay between the germline ends. The CDR3 sequence: CASSPGMNQPQHF. The CDR3 DNA follows: TGTGCCAGCAGCCCAGGGATGAATCAGCCCCAGCATTTT.

The chain is built from TRBV27 and TRBJ1-2, with 7 bases that match TRBD1. This CDR3 contains 14 residues. After removal of 6 bases from V and 4 bases from J, the junction contained 8 bases not matched to a gene. Germline V gene data show CDR1 as MNHEY and CDR2 as SMNVEV (reference sequence). The CDR3 nucleotides read TGTGCCAGCAGGACGACAGGGCCAGCCTATGGCTACACCTTC. Its translation is CASRTTGPAYGYTF.

The chain joins TRBV20-1 to TRBJ2-5; TRBD2 is a possible D gene (7 bases). The V gene's germline CDR1 is DFQATT and CDR2 SNEGSKA (reference sequence). V was pared by 8 bases and J by 5 bases, with 21 bases between. CDR3 length equals 14 residues. CDR3 nucleotide sequence: TGCAGTTTTGGGTCCCGCGGGGGCGGCGAGACCCAGTACTTC. Its protein product is CSFGSRGGGETQYF.

The V gene is TRBV12-3 or TRBV12-4, the J gene TRBJ2-7; D might be TRBD1 (5 bases). There are 12 residues in the CDR3. V lost 7 bases, J lost 2 bases, and 9 bases lay in between. DNA of the CDR3: TGTGCCAGCAACGCAGGGACCTACGAGCAGTACTTC. As protein: CASNAGTYEQYF.